A selection of T cell receptor beta chains follows, all from one sample in a study of T cell repertoires in cytomegalovirus infection. These receptors have no identified antigens. TCRdb re-called the reads with MiXCR, one entry per CDR3 protein. The table lists approximately 140,000 distinct CDR3 sequences, roughly a quarter of them singletons, with 34% in the top ten. The source material was PBMCs, sequenced either directly or after in vitro stimulation (not recorded which). All receptors come from a human donor in good health (CMV status not recorded). Some clones in this sample may be carry-over from other donors' samples. Each CDR3 is given with its conserved first and last residue. The order of the fields is CDR3 length, D gene, V gene, J gene, clone size, CDR3 DNA, CDR3 protein. A D gene is named only where the DNA matches it firmly. Not all rows give a size; the values are once, few, many and, for expanded clones, a class.

length: 15
D: TRBD2
V: TRBV7-3
J: TRBJ2-3
size: -
DNA: TGTGCCAGCAGCCCACTAGCGGTGGGGCCAGATACGCAGTATTTT
CDR3: CASSPLAVGPDTQYF

length: 14
D: -
V: TRBV12-3/TRBV12-4
J: TRBJ1-5
size: -
DNA: TGTGCCAGCAGTTTAGCGACGGGACCTAAGCCCCAGCATTTT
CDR3: CASSLATGPKPQHF

length: 12
D: -
V: TRBV20-1
J: TRBJ1-2
size: few
DNA: TGCAGTGCTAGAGTATTGGGGCATGGCTACACCTTC
CDR3: CSARVLGHGYTF

length: 15
D: TRBD2
V: TRBV5-1
J: TRBJ2-5
size: few
DNA: TGCGCCAGCAGCCCCGCAGTAGCGGGACAAGAGACCCAGTACTTC
CDR3: CASSPAVAGQETQYF

length: 14
D: TRBD2
V: TRBV29-1
J: TRBJ2-7
size: -
DNA: TGCAGCGTTGAGAAAGTAGCGGGAGCGGGCGAGCAGTACTTC
CDR3: CSVEKVAGAGEQYF

length: 14
D: TRBD1
V: TRBV2
J: TRBJ1-5
size: -
DNA: TGTGCCAGCAGTGGGACAGGGCTAAATCAGCCCCAGCATTTT
CDR3: CASSGTGLNQPQHF

length: 18
D: -
V: TRBV4-1
J: TRBJ2-6
size: many
DNA: TGCGCCAGCACACCGGGACCGCTAACGGTTCCTGGGGCCAACGTCCTGACTTTC
CDR3: CASTPGPLTVPGANVLTF

length: 14
D: -
V: TRBV7-6
J: TRBJ2-5
size: many
DNA: TGTGCCAGCAGCTACGGTAGTGCGGAGAGGACCCAGTACTTC
CDR3: CASSYGSAERTQYF

length: 16
D: -
V: TRBV7-8
J: TRBJ2-2
size: few
DNA: TGTGCCAGCAGCCGGAGTGGATTGTATGGAGCCGGGGAGCTGTTTTTT
CDR3: CASSRSGLYGAGELFF

length: 15
D: -
V: TRBV29-1
J: TRBJ2-5
size: -
DNA: TGCAGCGTTCGGCTCTTCCCGAGGAATGGAGAGACCCAGTACTTC
CDR3: CSVRLFPRNGETQYF

length: 14
D: TRBD2
V: TRBV6-2/TRBV6-3
J: TRBJ2-1
size: few
DNA: TGTGCCAGCAGTCTAGCGGGACGTTACAATGAGCAGTTCTTC
CDR3: CASSLAGRYNEQFF

length: 15
D: TRBD2
V: TRBV10-3
J: TRBJ2-2
size: -
DNA: TGTGCCATCAGTGACAGCGGGAGGGGGACCGGGGAGCTGTTTTTT
CDR3: CAISDSGRGTGELFF

length: 14
D: -
V: TRBV7-9
J: TRBJ1-3
size: -
DNA: TGTGCCAGCAGCTTAGCCCTGGAGGGGAACACCATATATTTT
CDR3: CASSLALEGNTIYF

length: 12
D: -
V: TRBV6-2/TRBV6-3
J: TRBJ1-1
size: few
DNA: TGTGCCAGCAGTACAGTGGGCACTGAAGCTTTCTTT
CDR3: CASSTVGTEAFF

length: 15
D: TRBD1
V: TRBV4-1
J: TRBJ1-2
size: -
DNA: TGCGCCAGCAGCCAAGTAGGACAGGGACGGGGAGGCTACACCTTC
CDR3: CASSQVGQGRGGYTF

length: 17
D: TRBD1
V: TRBV12-3/TRBV12-4
J: TRBJ2-3
size: many
DNA: TGTGCCAGCAGCGCGTCCGGACAGGGGGCAATCACAGATACGCAGTATTTT
CDR3: CASSASGQGAITDTQYF

length: 16
D: -
V: TRBV11-2
J: TRBJ2-1
size: many
DNA: TGTGCCAGCAGCTTAGACCTCTGGAGCTCCTACAATGAGCAGTTCTTC
CDR3: CASSLDLWSSYNEQFF

length: 15
D: -
V: TRBV10-3
J: TRBJ2-3
size: few
DNA: TGTGCCATCAGTAGGTCGGGATCCGTCGGGGATACGCAGTATTTT
CDR3: CAISRSGSVGDTQYF

length: 13
D: -
V: TRBV12-3/TRBV12-4
J: TRBJ2-1
size: many
DNA: TGTGCCAGCAGTGCCCTTGAATACAATGAGCAGTTCTTC
CDR3: CASSALEYNEQFF

length: 17
D: TRBD1
V: TRBV7-3
J: TRBJ2-1
size: -
DNA: TGTGCCAGCAGCCTAACGGGACAGGGTCTAGGTCGCAATGAGCAGTTCTTC
CDR3: CASSLTGQGLGRNEQFF

length: 13
D: -
V: TRBV7-7
J: TRBJ1-6
size: -
DNA: TGTGCTAGCAGCTTAGCGGAAGATTCACCCCTCCACTTT
CDR3: CASSLAEDSPLHF

length: 16
D: -
V: TRBV6-2/TRBV6-3
J: TRBJ2-7
size: many
DNA: TGTGCCAGCAGTTACTCTGGGACTTTTCAGCGCTACGAGCAGTACTTC
CDR3: CASSYSGTFQRYEQYF

length: 14
D: -
V: TRBV7-8
J: TRBJ1-1
size: -
DNA: TGTGCCAGCAGCCCGGGGTCCATGAACACTGAAGCTTTCTTT
CDR3: CASSPGSMNTEAFF

length: 13
D: -
V: TRBV27
J: TRBJ2-7
size: -
DNA: TGTGCCAGCAGTTTCAGGGGAGCCTACGAGCAGTACTTC
CDR3: CASSFRGAYEQYF

length: 17
D: -
V: TRBV5-6
J: TRBJ2-1
size: few
DNA: TGTGCCAGCAGCTTGATACGGGGTGGGAGAGGAGATAATGAGCAGTTCTTC
CDR3: CASSLIRGGRGDNEQFF

length: 13
D: -
V: TRBV12-3/TRBV12-4
J: TRBJ2-1
size: few
DNA: TGTGCCAGCCGATCCCGGCTAGACAATGAGCAGTTCTTC
CDR3: CASRSRLDNEQFF

length: 16
D: -
V: TRBV11-2
J: TRBJ2-5
size: many
DNA: TGTGCCAGCAGCTTAGGCTTGCGGGAGAGGGGGGAGACCCAGTACTTC
CDR3: CASSLGLRERGETQYF

length: 14
D: -
V: TRBV27
J: TRBJ1-4
size: -
DNA: TGTGCCAGCAGTAAGAACCTGAACGATGAAAAACTGTTTTTT
CDR3: CASSKNLNDEKLFF

length: 15
D: -
V: TRBV11-3
J: TRBJ2-1
size: -
DNA: TGTGCCAGCAGCCCCACGCGAGCGGGCGGCCGTGGGCAGTTCTTC
CDR3: CASSPTRAGGRGQFF

length: 16
D: -
V: TRBV27
J: TRBJ1-3
size: -
DNA: TGTGCCAGCAGTTCCTATAATCAGGACGGTGTATGGACCATATATTTT
CDR3: CASSSYNQDGVWTIYF

length: 16
D: TRBD2
V: TRBV7-2
J: TRBJ2-2
size: many
DNA: TGTGCCAGCAGCCCCGGGACTAGCGGTTACACCGGGGAGCTGTTTTTT
CDR3: CASSPGTSGYTGELFF

length: 15
D: TRBD2
V: TRBV9
J: TRBJ2-3
size: few
DNA: TGTGCCAGCAGCAAACTAGCGGGATTCTCAGATACGCAGTATTTT
CDR3: CASSKLAGFSDTQYF

length: 14
D: -
V: TRBV7-2
J: TRBJ2-7
size: many
DNA: TGTGCCAGCAGCTTAGGAAGCGTTCTCTACGAGCAGTACTTC
CDR3: CASSLGSVLYEQYF

length: 15
D: -
V: TRBV7-3
J: TRBJ2-2
size: many
DNA: TGTGCCAGCAGCTTAATGGGACAGAACACCGGGGAGCTGTTTTTT
CDR3: CASSLMGQNTGELFF

length: 16
D: TRBD2
V: TRBV6-2/TRBV6-3
J: TRBJ2-2
size: -
DNA: TGTGCCAGCAGACCCGGACTAGCGGGAGACGTCGGGGAGCTGTTTTTT
CDR3: CASRPGLAGDVGELFF

length: 15
D: TRBD1
V: TRBV7-2
J: TRBJ2-1
size: many
DNA: TGTGCCAGCAGCTCCATCGGGACAGCCTACAATGAGCAGTTCTTC
CDR3: CASSSIGTAYNEQFF

length: 11
D: -
V: TRBV28
J: TRBJ1-1
size: -
DNA: TGTGCCACTGCTGGAGGAACTGAAGCTTTCTTT
CDR3: CATAGGTEAFF

length: 14
D: -
V: TRBV28
J: TRBJ2-4
size: few
DNA: TGTGCCAGCAGTTTAGCGGAGCATCTAAACATTCAGTACTTC
CDR3: CASSLAEHLNIQYF

length: 16
D: TRBD2
V: TRBV7-2
J: TRBJ2-1
size: few
DNA: TGTGCCAGCAGCTTGCGCGGGAGGAACTCCTACAATGAGCAGTTCTTC
CDR3: CASSLRGRNSYNEQFF

length: 19
D: -
V: TRBV28
J: TRBJ2-2
size: -
DNA: TGTGCCAGCAGTTTATTGGGCAGCCGGAGCGGTCCCGGTGCCGGGGAGCTGTTTTTT
CDR3: CASSLLGSRSGPGAGELFF

length: 14
D: -
V: TRBV3-1
J: TRBJ2-1
size: -
DNA: TGTGCCAGCAGCCAAGTGTCAGGGGGGCCTGAGCAGTTCTTC
CDR3: CASSQVSGGPEQFF

length: 15
D: -
V: TRBV7-2
J: TRBJ1-5
size: -
DNA: TGTGCCAGCAGCTTCTCGGCAGGGGATGAGCAGCCCCAGCATTTT
CDR3: CASSFSAGDEQPQHF

length: 15
D: -
V: TRBV24-1
J: TRBJ1-5
size: -
DNA: TGTGCCACCAGTGATGCCACAGGGAGTAATCAGACCCAGCATTTT
CDR3: CATSDATGSNQTQHF

length: 13
D: -
V: TRBV27
J: TRBJ2-3
size: -
DNA: TGTGCCAGCGGGCTTCAAGGAACAGATACGCAGTATTTT
CDR3: CASGLQGTDTQYF

length: 18
D: TRBD2
V: TRBV7-9
J: TRBJ2-6
size: few
DNA: TGTGCCAGCAGCTTAGGACTAGCGGGAGTTCCTGGGGCCAACGTCCTGACTTTC
CDR3: CASSLGLAGVPGANVLTF

length: 15
D: -
V: TRBV28
J: TRBJ1-4
size: -
DNA: TGTGCCAGCAGCTACGAGGGGTATACTAATGAAAAACTGTTTTTT
CDR3: CASSYEGYTNEKLFF

length: 15
D: -
V: TRBV19
J: TRBJ1-6
size: -
DNA: TGTGCCAGCCTACCTGGGGGGGCCGGGAATTCACCCCTCCACTTT
CDR3: CASLPGGAGNSPLHF

length: 15
D: -
V: TRBV11-3
J: TRBJ2-1
size: many
DNA: TGTGCCAGCACAGAGGGGGGGGGAGCCCTCAATGAGCAGTTCTTC
CDR3: CASTEGGGALNEQFF

length: 14
D: -
V: TRBV5-1
J: TRBJ2-7
size: -
DNA: TGCGCCAGCAGGGGCCAGGGAGTTCCCTACGAGCAGTACTTC
CDR3: CASRGQGVPYEQYF

length: 14
D: -
V: TRBV19
J: TRBJ2-2
size: few
DNA: TGTGCCAGTAGCTACAAAGCGAACACCGGGGAGCTGTTTTTT
CDR3: CASSYKANTGELFF

length: 15
D: TRBD1
V: TRBV27
J: TRBJ1-1
size: -
DNA: TGTGCCAGCAGTTTACCCGACAGGGCAAACACTGAAGCTTTCTTT
CDR3: CASSLPDRANTEAFF